The 28 T cell receptor beta chains presented below share a single source sample, sequenced in a study of blood T cell repertoires in COVID-19. Profiling relied on immunoSEQ multiplex PCR, and the TCRdb table lists in-frame clones only, not all of them. Of a few hundred thousand clones listed, roughly 82% are singletons. The sample consisted of peripheral blood. The receptors were gathered from a man at least 80 years old with acute or convalescent COVID-19.

The chain joins TRBV19 to TRBJ2-3; 8 positions agree with TRBD1. J was trimmed by 3 bases and V by 5 bases; bases with no gene match: 7. The CDR3 is 15 amino acids. Germline assignment: CDR1 LNHDA and CDR2 SQIVND (reference sequence). The CDR3 DNA sequence: TGTGCCAGTAGTGGGAGACAGGGGATAACAGATACGCAGTATTTT. This sequence encodes CASSGRQGITDTQYF.

The rearrangement uses TRBV5-1 and TRBJ2-7; 7 bases align to TRBD2. With 0 bases clipped from V and 5 bases from J, the junction kept 5 bases outside the gene matches. This CDR3 has 14 residues. Germline V gene data show CDR1 as SGHRS and CDR2 as YFSETQ. The CDR3 DNA reads TGCGCCAGCAGCTTGGCGGGGGGATCCCACGAGCAGTACTTC. This translates into CASSLAGGSHEQYF.

This clone was counted between two and nine times. CDR3 DNA: TGTGCCAGCGCTCAGGGCAACACTGAAGCTTTCTTT. This codes for CASAQGNTEAFF. V usage is TRBV7-9 and J usage is TRBJ1-1, with a tentative D call TRBD1 (5 bases). Germline-derived CDR1 and CDR2 are SEHNR and FQNEAQ (reference sequence). The CDR3 spans 12 residues. V was trimmed by 8 bases and J by 2 bases, leaving 9 bases between them. Combining the CDR3 with reference TRBV7-9 and TRBJ1-1 gives the whole variable domain DTGVSQNPRHKITKRGQNVTFRCDPISEHNRLYWYRQTLGQGPEFLTYFQNEAQLEKSRLLSDRFSAERPKGSFSTLEIQRTEQGDSAMYLCASAQGNTEAFFGQGTRLTVV.

This clone was counted once. The DNA of the CDR3 is TGTGCCAGCAGCGGCCGGACTAGCGGAGGAGGGGACGAGCAGTACTTC. Residues: CASSGRTSGGGDEQYF. The genes are TRBV28 and TRBJ2-7; 10 positions match TRBD2. The CDR3 is 16 residues long. The germline V gene has CDR1 MDHEN and CDR2 SYDVKM. Losses at the gene ends were 6 bases for V and 5 bases for J; bases not matched to a gene: 13.

A note on this clone: Additional DNA sequences in this sample encode the identical CDR3. The V gene is TRBV9, the J gene TRBJ2-7; D may be TRBD2 (6 bases). The CDR3 is made up of 15 amino acids. Germline-derived CDR1 and CDR2 are SGDLS and YYNGEE. V was clipped by 3 bases and J by 3 bases, with 16 bases between them. CDR3: CASSAGTLTSYEQYF. CDR3 nucleotides: TGTGCCAGCAGCGCAGGGACTTTAACCAGCTACGAGCAGTACTTC.

CDR3 in DNA: TGTGCCAGCAGCCCCGGCAGGGCCGCGACAACTAATGAAAAACTGTTTTTT. Protein: CASSPGRAATTNEKLFF. The rearrangement uses TRBV5-5 and TRBJ1-4; TRBD1 might be the D (5 bases). In germline, CDR1 is SGHKS, CDR2 YYEKEE (reference sequence). Deletions cut 4 bases from V and 0 bases from J, with 16 bases between. CDR3 size: 17 residues.

This chain connects TRBV6-4 to TRBJ1-6, with D possibly being TRBD1 (6 bases). The V gene's germline CDR1 is MRHNA and CDR2 SNTAGT. V was shortened by 6 bases and J by 7 bases, with 22 bases between the two germline ends. This CDR3 spans 17 amino acids. CDR3 in amino acids: CASSPSSGPRGNSPLHF. In DNA, the CDR3 is TGTGCCAGCAGCCCCTCGTCAGGCCCCAGGGGCAATTCACCCCTCCACTTT.

The chain links TRBV27 to TRBJ1-2; D uncertain. The CDR3 is 10 residues long. V lost 6 bases and J 7 bases, leaving 6 bases between the germline ends. CDR1 is MNHEY and CDR2 is SMNVEV in the germline V gene (reference sequence). This CDR3 is CASRKRGYTF. CDR3 nucleotide sequence: TGTGCCAGCAGGAAGCGTGGCTACACCTTC.

The J gene is TRBJ1-5, the V gene TRBV3-1 (or the pseudogene TRBV3-2), with D tentatively TRBD1 (5 bases). The CDR3 spans 15 residues. Between the trimmed V and J ends, which lost 1 base and 5 bases, there was a span of 12 bases. Germline V gives CDR1 LGHDT, CDR2 YNNKEL (reference sequence). This CDR3 reads CASSQAPTGHQPQHF. CDR3 DNA: TGTGCCAGCAGCCAAGCCCCAACAGGACATCAGCCCCAGCATTTT.

The rearrangement joins TRBV3-1 (or the pseudogene TRBV3-2) to TRBJ1-1; 7 bases map to TRBD1. CDR1 LGHDT and CDR2 YNNKEL come from the germline V gene (reference sequence). V gave up 4 bases and J gave up 1 base; unmatched junction bases: 6. The CDR3 is 15 residues long. CDR3 sequence (DNA): TGTGCCAGCAGCCCCTCGGACAGGCCGAACACTGAAGCTTTCTTT. Residues: CASSPSDRPNTEAFF.

V and J are TRBV2 and TRBJ2-2, with TRBD2 identical over 10 bases. The germline CDR1 and CDR2 sequences are SNHLY and FYNNEI. Trimming cost V 9 bases and J 6 bases; bases outside gene matches: 7. This CDR3 has 14 amino acids. The CDR3 DNA reads TGTGCCAGGGGCCCTAGCGGGGGAGCCGGGGAGCTGTTTTTT. The encoded protein is CARGPSGGAGELFF.

This clone has a handful of counts. The chain joins TRBV5-4 to TRBJ2-3; 13 bases are shared with TRBD2. V dropped 4 bases and J dropped 2; count of bases not matched to a gene: 7. The CDR3 extends over 17 amino acids. CDR1 SGHNT and CDR2 YYREEE come from the germline V gene (reference sequence). CDR3 in amino acids: CASSEPGLAGTTDTQYF. In DNA, the CDR3 is TGTGCCAGCAGCGAACCGGGACTAGCGGGGACCACAGATACGCAGTATTTT.

The chain links TRBV29-1 to TRBJ1-1; D might be TRBD1 (5 bases). CDR3 size: 12 residues. Trimming cost V 7 bases and J 3 bases, with 12 bases left between them. Germline V gene sequence: CDR1 SQVTM, CDR2 ANQGSEA. CDR3 sequence: CSADLGDTEAFF. The CDR3 DNA reads TGCAGCGCCGATCTAGGGGACACTGAAGCTTTCTTT.

The gene calls are TRBV5-1 and TRBJ2-7; 7 bases are shared with TRBD2. J lost 5 bases, V lost 3 bases, and 14 bases had no gene match. CDR1 and CDR2 from the germline V gene are SGHRS and YFSETQ. This CDR3 is 16 amino acids long. CDR3 protein: CASSSGSSGRVHEQYF. CDR3 in DNA: TGCGCCAGCAGCTCCGGTTCTAGCGGAAGGGTTCACGAGCAGTACTTC.

In this sample, this clone turned up once. The CDR3 bases are TGTGCCAGCAGTTACAGGGGGAAGACTGAAGCTTTCTTT. Its translation: CASSYRGKTEAFF. The rearrangement uses TRBV28 and TRBJ1-1; 8 nucleotides align to TRBD1. Germline V gene data show CDR1 as MDHEN and CDR2 as SYDVKM. V was pared by 4 bases and J by 5 bases, with 3 bases of the junction left unmatched. The CDR3 runs 13 residues.

The CDR3: CSASPEGSGRLYEQYF. The CDR3, as DNA: TGCAGTGCTAGTCCCGAGGGGAGCGGGAGGCTCTACGAGCAGTACTTC. The chain recombines TRBV20-1 with TRBJ2-7, with 9 bases matching TRBD2. The V segment lost 3 bases and the J segment 3 bases; nucleotides outside the gene matches: 12. The CDR3 sequence is 16 residues long. Germline V gene sequence: CDR1 DFQATT, CDR2 SNEGSKA (reference sequence).

The chain employs TRBV27 and TRBJ1-5, with D unresolved. This CDR3 comprises 15 residues. The V and J ends lost 6 bases and 2 bases respectively, with 14 bases between them. CDR1 MNHEY and CDR2 SMNVEV come from the germline V gene (reference sequence). Here the CDR3 reads CASRPAGRGNQPQHF. The DNA of the CDR3 is TGTGCCAGCAGACCCGCGGGGAGGGGCAATCAGCCCCAGCATTTT.

The rearrangement uses TRBV25-1 and TRBJ2-3; D gene ambiguous. The CDR3 length is 13 residues. V lost 5 bases and J lost 4, with 10 bases in between. Germline V lookup: CDR1 MGHDK, CDR2 SYGVNS. CDR3 residues: CASSKQSADTQYF. DNA of the CDR3: TGTGCCAGCAGTAAACAGTCCGCAGATACGCAGTATTTT.

The chain couples TRBV11-2 to TRBJ1-6; possible D gene TRBD1, 5 bases. The germline gives CDR1 SGHAT, CDR2 FQNNGV. The CDR3 loop spans 18 amino acids. V shed 5 bases and J shed 0 bases, with 17 bases lying between them. CDR3 DNA: TGTGCCAGCAGCCCCCACCCAACAGACAGCTCCTATAATTCACCCCTCCACTTT. Amino acid sequence: CASSPHPTDSSYNSPLHF.

J is TRBJ2-7 and V is TRBV18; TRBD2 agrees at 12 bases. Germline V gene data show CDR1 as KGHSH and CDR2 as LQKENI. Trimming cost V 0 bases and J 3 bases; bases outside gene matches: 0. This CDR3 has 15 amino acids. The chain's CDR3 is CASSPPTSGSYEQYF. The CDR3, as DNA: TGTGCCAGCTCACCACCGACTAGCGGGAGCTACGAGCAGTACTTC.

The gene calls are TRBV5-1 and TRBJ1-1; D call uncertain. This CDR3 spans 13 amino acids. The V end lost 1 base, the J end lost 2 bases, and 6 bases lay between the germline ends. The germline gives CDR1 SGHRS, CDR2 YFSETQ. The CDR3 DNA reads TGCGCCAGCAGCTTGAGTACTAACACTGAAGCTTTCTTT. Translated: CASSLSTNTEAFF.

This chain uses TRBV19 with TRBJ2-3, with 9 bases lining up with TRBD1. CDR1 is LNHDA and CDR2 is SQIVND in the germline V gene (reference sequence). J gave up 8 bases and V 4 bases, and 13 bases lay outside the gene matches. This CDR3 region has 16 residues. The CDR3 loop is CASSNPPGQGSGTQYF. In DNA, the CDR3 is TGTGCCAGTAGTAACCCCCCGGGACAGGGAAGCGGTACGCAGTATTTT.

This clone was found once. This sequence joins TRBV6-2 or TRBV6-3 and TRBJ1-6; TRBD1 might be the D (6 bases). V was cut by 3 bases and J by 7 bases, with 16 bases left in between. Germline assignment: CDR1 MNHEY and CDR2 SVGEGT. The length of the CDR3 is 16 residues. The CDR3 spells CASSYRTEPKNSPLHF. The CDR3 DNA is TGTGCCAGCAGTTATAGGACAGAGCCCAAAAATTCACCCCTCCACTTT.

The CDR3 coding sequence is TGTGCCAGCAGCCCACTCCACAGGGCCCGGGATGAACAGTACTTC. Translating it yields CASSPLHRARDEQYF. The V call is TRBV11-2, the J call TRBJ2-7; D may be TRBD1 (6 bases). Trimming removed 5 bases at V and 10 bases at J, with 24 bases between. Germline V gene sequence: CDR1 SGHAT, CDR2 FQNNGV. CDR3 size: 15 residues.

CDR3 sequence reads: CASSPEVLAQETQYF. The CDR3 DNA is TGTGCCAGCAGTCCCGAGGTTCTAGCGCAAGAGACCCAGTACTTC. This rearrangement joins TRBV28 to TRBJ2-5, with D possibly TRBD2 on 6 matching bases. Germline values: CDR1 MDHEN, CDR2 SYDVKM. CDR3 length: 15 amino acids. Trimming pared 5 bases from V and 2 bases from J, leaving 15 bases between.

V is TRBV13 and J is TRBJ1-4; 9 nucleotides align to TRBD1. The CDR3 spans 15 residues. CDR1 PRHDT and CDR2 FYEKMQ come from the germline V gene (reference sequence). V was pared by 4 bases and J by 4 bases, with 4 bases of the junction left unmatched. The CDR3 DNA sequence: TGTGCCAGCAGCTCGGGACAGGGCTTTAATGAAAAACTGTTTTTT. As protein: CASSSGQGFNEKLFF.

This clone has just one count. The gene calls are TRBV6-2 or TRBV6-3 and TRBJ2-7, with 8 nucleotides matching TRBD1. CDR3 length: 15 residues. Germline CDR1 MNHEY, CDR2 SVGEGT. With 4 bases clipped from V and 3 bases from J, the junction kept 8 bases outside the gene matches. CDR3 nucleotides: TGTGCCAGCAGTTTGATCGGAGGACAGGGCTACGAGCAGTACTTC. Amino acid sequence: CASSLIGGQGYEQYF.

J is TRBJ1-2 and V is TRBV11-1, with TRBD1 matching over 7 bases. Trimming took 5 bases from V and 4 from J; bases not matched to a gene: 7. Germline-derived CDR1 and CDR2 are SGHAT and FQDESV (reference sequence). This CDR3 spans 14 amino acids. The CDR3 coding sequence is TGTGCCAGCAGCCGCGGCCAGGGGGGCTATGGCTACACCTTC. It codes for CASSRGQGGYGYTF. Drawing the rest from reference TRBV11-1 and TRBJ1-2, the complete variable domain is EAEVAQSPRYKITEKSQAVAFWCDPISGHATLYWYRQILGQGPELLVQFQDESVVDDSQLPKDRFSAERLKGVDSTLKIQPAELGDSAMYLCASSRGQGGYGYTFGSGTRLTVV.